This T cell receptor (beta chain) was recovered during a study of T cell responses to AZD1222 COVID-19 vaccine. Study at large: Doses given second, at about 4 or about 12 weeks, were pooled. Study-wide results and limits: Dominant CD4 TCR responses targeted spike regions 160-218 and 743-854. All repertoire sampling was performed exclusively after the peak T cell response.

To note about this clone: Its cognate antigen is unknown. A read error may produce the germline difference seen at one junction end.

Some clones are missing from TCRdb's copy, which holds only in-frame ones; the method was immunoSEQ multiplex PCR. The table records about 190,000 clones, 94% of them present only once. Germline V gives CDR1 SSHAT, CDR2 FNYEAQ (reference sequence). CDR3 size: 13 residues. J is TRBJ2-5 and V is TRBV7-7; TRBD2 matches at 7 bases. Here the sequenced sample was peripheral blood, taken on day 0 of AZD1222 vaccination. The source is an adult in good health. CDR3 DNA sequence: TGTGCTAGCAGCTTACTCGGGGGGGAGACCCAGTACTTC. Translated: CASSLLGGETQYF.